This T cell receptor beta chain was obtained from a study of shared clonotypes between healthy human individuals. Study summary: Samples came from a couple of female and a few male donors aged 18 to 49.

Each sorted subset replicate got 200 ng genomic DNA, 30,000 or so genomes. Repertoires were generated with immunoSEQ multiplex PCR, while TCRdb's copy carries only in-frame clones and drops some. This repertoire shows more than 2 million clones, roughly 95% found once; its top ten account for roughly 1%. Naive CD8 populations comprised CD45RO-negative cells positively selected for CCR7, excluding terminally differentiated effector memory CD45RA+ cells. Only Caucasian adults living in Nashville, Tennessee served as donors. Sequencing was performed on naive CD8+ T cells sorted from blood. The sequence was collected from a man aged 18 to 30 in good health.

CDR3 in amino acids: CASSEPDTGTLHF. The CDR3 DNA is TGCGCCAGCAGTGAGCCGGACACCGGGACCCTCCACTTT. The genes are TRBV10-1 and TRBJ1-6, with D possibly matching TRBD1 (5 bases). The germline V gene has CDR1 WNHNN and CDR2 SYGVQD (reference sequence). The V end lost 2 bases, the J end lost 14 bases, and 13 bases lay between the germline ends. The CDR3 loop spans 13 amino acids.